Presented here are 15 T cell receptor beta chains from one specimen sequenced in a study of identifying expanded T cells in peripheral blood. The table came from immunoSEQ multiplex PCR; TCRdb's copy has only in-frame clones and leaves some out. Of roughly 96,000 clones listed, roughly 87% are singletons. Sequenced sample: blood. The receptors were sampled from a person aged 18-69 years in good health.

The chain is built from TRBV11-3 and TRBJ1-3; D is unclear. The V and J ends lost 0 bases and 3 bases respectively, with 9 bases between them. Germline V lookup: CDR1 SGHNT, CDR2 YENEEA. This CDR3 region has 15 residues. The CDR3 DNA reads as TGTGCCAGCAGCTTAGAGCTAGAATTTGGAAACACCATATATTTT. Its translation is CASSLELEFGNTIYF.

This clone was recorded a few times. The J gene is TRBJ2-3, the V gene TRBV5-4; the match to TRBD2 covers 9 bases. The germline V gene encodes CDR1 SGHNT and CDR2 YYREEE (reference sequence). This CDR3 contains 16 residues. The junction had 10 bases not matched to a gene; V was cut back by 4 bases and J by 4 bases. The CDR3 sequence is CASSEAGTSFSDTQYF. The CDR3 DNA reads TGTGCCAGCAGCGAGGCCGGGACTAGCTTCTCAGATACGCAGTATTTT.

J is TRBJ2-1 and V is TRBV10-3; D tentatively reads TRBD1 or TRBD2 (6 bases each). There are 20 residues in the CDR3. V dropped 3 bases and J dropped 0 bases, with 24 bases sitting between them. Germline CDR1 ENHRY, CDR2 SYGVKD. CDR3 sequence reads: CAISESGGEAVSSSYNEQFF. The DNA of the CDR3 is TGTGCCATCAGTGAATCCGGGGGCGAGGCGGTGTCAAGCTCCTACAATGAGCAGTTCTTC.

V usage is TRBV7-9 and J usage is TRBJ2-1, with 10 bases fitting TRBD2. V shed 5 bases and J 5 bases; nucleotides not matched to a gene: 6. This CDR3 is built from 15 residues. CDR1 and CDR2 from the germline V gene are SEHNR and FQNEAQ (reference sequence). The CDR3 reads CASSPWTSGNNEQFF. CDR3 in DNA: TGTGCCAGCAGCCCATGGACTAGCGGAAACAATGAGCAGTTCTTC.

The chain employs TRBV10-3 and TRBJ1-4; 7 nucleotides line up with TRBD1. Germline values: CDR1 ENHRY, CDR2 SYGVKD. The V segment lost 0 bases and the J segment 5 bases; nucleotides outside the gene matches: 3. This CDR3 has 15 amino acids. This CDR3 is CAISESDRANEKLFF. The CDR3 DNA sequence: TGTGCCATCAGTGAGTCTGACAGGGCGAATGAAAAACTGTTTTTT.

The rearrangement links TRBV7-2 to TRBJ2-1; D uncertain. V lost 0 bases and J lost 4, with 10 bases in between. The CDR3 spans 15 residues. Germline V gene lookup returns CDR1 SGHTA and CDR2 FQGNSA. The CDR3 spells CASSLAISGYNEQFF. The CDR3 coding sequence is TGTGCCAGCAGCTTAGCGATTAGTGGGTACAATGAGCAGTTCTTC.

The genes are TRBV27 and TRBJ1-2; 9 positions agree with TRBD1. The CDR3 spans 19 residues. Germline lookup yields CDR1 MNHEY and CDR2 SMNVEV (reference sequence). Trimming at V came to 5 bases and at J to 5 bases, leaving 21 bases not matched to a gene. Here the CDR3 reads CASSSTGGGFSIWGYGYTF. Written as DNA, the CDR3 is TGTGCCAGCAGTAGTACAGGGGGCGGGTTTTCTATATGGGGATATGGCTACACCTTC.

The chain joins TRBV10-3 to TRBJ1-4, with D maybe TRBD1 (6 bases). Between the trimmed V and J ends, which lost 8 bases and 13 bases, there was a span of 20 bases. This CDR3 has 13 amino acids. Germline loops: CDR1 ENHRY, CDR2 SYGVKD. The DNA for the CDR3 is TGTGCCATCGGCGGCCCGATGAAGGGGGGACTGTTTTTT. This gives the protein CAIGGPMKGGLFF.

The J gene is TRBJ2-2, the V gene TRBV5-4, with D tentatively TRBD1 or TRBD2 (5 bases each). Germline V CDR1 and CDR2: SGHNT, YYREEE (reference sequence). CDR3 length equals 15 residues. Trimming removed 3 bases at V and 1 base at J, with 10 bases between. The CDR3 sequence is CASSWDPVNTGELFF. As DNA, the CDR3 is TGTGCCAGCAGCTGGGACCCTGTGAACACCGGGGAGCTGTTTTTT.

The chain couples TRBV10-1 to TRBJ1-2; D is unresolved. The germline V and J ends were trimmed by 3 bases and 6 bases, with 11 bases remaining between them. CDR1 WNHNN and CDR2 SYGVQD come from the germline V gene (reference sequence). This CDR3 region has 13 residues. CDR3 loop: CASSERHEDGYTF. The CDR3 coding sequence is TGCGCCAGCAGTGAAAGGCACGAAGATGGCTACACCTTC.

The V call is TRBV9, the J call TRBJ2-2, with D tentatively TRBD1 (6 bases). The germline V gene has CDR1 SGDLS and CDR2 YYNGEE. The CDR3 has 14 residues. The V and J ends lost 3 bases and 5 bases respectively, with 11 bases between them. The CDR3, as DNA: TGTGCCAGCAGCGCCCCCACAGGGACCGGGGAGCTGTTTTTT. This gives the protein CASSAPTGTGELFF.

This chain connects TRBV15 to TRBJ1-6; D ambiguous. The CDR3 sequence is 13 residues long. V was trimmed by 2 bases and J by 10 bases, leaving 9 bases between them. Germline CDR1 LNHNV, CDR2 YYDKDF (reference sequence). DNA of the CDR3: TGTGCCACCAGCAGACAACATGGGTCACCCCTCCACTTT. Its translation: CATSRQHGSPLHF.

The chain joins TRBV14 to TRBJ2-5; D call uncertain. Trimming took 0 bases from V and 2 from J, leaving 7 bases between them. In germline, CDR1 is SGHDN, CDR2 FVKESK. CDR3 length: 14 amino acids. The CDR3: CASSQEIRQETQYF. The CDR3 DNA reads as TGTGCCAGCAGCCAAGAAATAAGACAAGAGACCCAGTACTTC.

This chain connects TRBV19 to TRBJ1-5; TRBD1 matches at 8 bases. Germline V gives CDR1 LNHDA, CDR2 SQIVND (reference sequence). The ends lost 3 bases at V and 6 bases at J; junction bases unmatched: 7. This CDR3 has 15 amino acids. The CDR3 spells CASSIPRGRVQPQHF. The CDR3 nucleotides are TGTGCCAGTAGTATTCCCAGGGGGCGCGTTCAGCCCCAGCATTTT. The complete variable domain, with remaining parts taken from reference TRBV19 and TRBJ1-5, reads DGGITQSPKYLFRKEGQNVTLSCEQNLNHDAMYWYRQDPGQGLRLIYYSQIVNDFQKGDIAEGYSVSREKKESFPLTVTSAQKNPTAFYLCASSIPRGRVQPQHFGDGTRLSIL.

The genes are TRBV30 and TRBJ2-7; D may be TRBD1 (6 bases). V lost 5 bases and J lost 3, with 8 bases in between. Looked up from germline, CDR1 is GTSNPN and CDR2 is SVGIG (reference sequence). This CDR3 spans 11 amino acids. The CDR3 protein is CAWGQSYEQYF. The CDR3 coding sequence is TGTGCCTGGGGACAGAGCTACGAGCAGTACTTC.